One sample yielded the 21 T cell receptor beta chains listed below, sequenced in a study of monozygotic twins with inflammatory bowel disease. Reprocessing the 5' RACE reads, TCRdb reports a single entry for every CDR3 protein and omits DNA. The sample table includes about 380,000 distinct CDR3 sequences. The sequenced sample consisted of blood. These receptors all come from a human donor with ulcerative colitis or Crohn's disease, or a healthy co-twin of an affected twin (not recorded which).

The chain has TRBV3-1 and TRBJ1-1; TCRdb indicates TRBD1, and absent DNA this call remains unverified. CDR3 length: 14 residues. Germline CDR1 and CDR2: LGHDT and YNNKEL (reference sequence). The CDR3 sequence: CASSQGSRVSEAFF. Full variable domain (rest looked up from reference TRBV3-1 and TRBJ1-1): DTAVSQTPKYLVTQMGNDKSIKCEQNLGHDTMYWYKQDSKKFLKIMFSYNNKELIINETVPNRFSPKSPDKAHLNLHINSLELGDSAVYFCASSQGSRVSEAFFGQGTRLTVV.

The chain carries TRBV7-2 and TRBJ2-1; TCRdb reports TRBD2, a call that lacks DNA to check it against. In germline, CDR1 is SGHTA, CDR2 FQGNSA. CDR3 length equals 16 residues. The CDR3 region is CASSEKGLLNGNEQFF.

The V and J genes are TRBV2 and TRBJ1-6; TCRdb names TRBD1, which stays unverified in the absence of DNA. The CDR3 is 16 residues long. CDR1 SNHLY and CDR2 FYNNEI come from the germline V gene. The CDR3 here is CASRPDRGLYNSPLHF.

The J gene is TRBJ2-1, the V gene TRBV10-2; absent DNA, TCRdb's TRBD2 call cannot be checked. This CDR3 is 17 amino acids long. Germline CDR1 WSHSY, CDR2 SAAADI. The CDR3 protein is CASSDATSGYSYNEQFF.

V and J are TRBV5-1 and TRBJ1-1. The germline V gene has CDR1 SGHRS and CDR2 YFSETQ. The CDR3 runs 14 residues. The CDR3: CASSLALPDTEAFF.

The chain has TRBV20-1 and TRBJ2-1; TCRdb's D call of TRBD1 is untestable without DNA. The CDR3 consists of 17 residues. Germline values: CDR1 DFQATT, CDR2 SNEGSKA (reference sequence). The CDR3: CSASDRGPLSSYNEQFF.

The V call is TRBV20-1, the J call TRBJ1-5; the D call of TRBD1 rests on TCRdb alone, since no DNA is present to check it. The germline V gene has CDR1 DFQATT and CDR2 SNEGSKA (reference sequence). This CDR3 spans 17 amino acids. The CDR3 spells CSARDMSEGRGGQPQHF.

The rearrangement uses TRBV19 and TRBJ2-2; without DNA, the TCRdb call of TRBD1 cannot be checked. CDR1 and CDR2 from the germline V gene are LNHDA and SQIVND (reference sequence). The CDR3 covers 16 residues. The CDR3 sequence: CASSIGTGGYTGELFF.

V usage is TRBV15 and J usage is TRBJ2-7; the TCRdb D gene call, TRBD1, has no DNA to confirm it. CDR3 size: 15 residues. The germline V gene encodes CDR1 LNHNV and CDR2 YYDKDF (reference sequence). CDR3 amino acids: CATSRPQGATYEQYF.

V gene TRBV7-2 combines with J gene TRBJ2-7; the D gene TCRdb calls, TRBD2, cannot be checked with no DNA. CDR1 SGHTA and CDR2 FQGNSA come from the germline V gene. The CDR3 runs 16 residues. Here the CDR3 reads CASSPYAGTTSYEQYF.

V is TRBV20-1 and J is TRBJ2-7; TCRdb outputs TRBD2, but without DNA this stays unchecked. The CDR3 runs 11 residues. The germline V gene has CDR1 DFQATT and CDR2 SNEGSKA (reference sequence). The CDR3: CLVAGNYEQYF.

The chain combines TRBV18 with TRBJ1-1; the TCRdb D gene call, TRBD1, has no DNA to confirm it. The CDR3 length is 15 residues. Germline V gene lookup returns CDR1 KGHSH and CDR2 LQKENI. The CDR3 region is CASSPTGAPSTEAFF.

The chain couples TRBV19 to TRBJ2-6. From germline, CDR1 is LNHDA and CDR2 SQIVND (reference sequence). The CDR3 is 14 amino acids. The CDR3 loop is CASNQASGANVLTF.

The chain links TRBV5-1 to TRBJ2-5; TCRdb designates TRBD2, a call that cannot be tested without DNA. This CDR3 comprises 20 residues. The germline gives CDR1 SGHRS, CDR2 YFSETQ. The CDR3 loop is CASSLSSRIRLAGGQETQYF.

V is TRBV4-2 and J is TRBJ1-1. CDR3 length: 13 amino acids. Germline CDR1 is LGHNA and CDR2 is YNFKEQ. The CDR3 protein is CASSQVIQREAFF.

This rearrangement joins TRBV4-1 to TRBJ2-2; TCRdb's D call, TRBD1, is unchecked because there is no DNA. The CDR3 has 16 residues. Germline V gene sequence: CDR1 MGHRA, CDR2 YSYEKL. The CDR3 loop reads CASSQEWTGGAGELFF.

The CDR3 loop reads CASSLTIKQYF. The rearrangement joins TRBV6-6 to TRBJ2-3. The germline gives CDR1 MNHNY, CDR2 SVGAGI (reference sequence). The CDR3 totals 11 residues.

The CDR3 protein is CASSSQRGGQETQYF. V gene TRBV5-4 combines with J gene TRBJ2-5; TCRdb indicates TRBD1, and absent DNA this call remains unverified. Looked up from germline, CDR1 is SGHNT and CDR2 is YYREEE (reference sequence). The CDR3 length is 15 residues.

This rearrangement joins TRBV16 to TRBJ2-7; checking the TCRdb D call of TRBD1 is not possible without DNA. This CDR3 region has 13 residues. Germline-derived CDR1 and CDR2 are KGHSY and FQNENV. The CDR3 protein is CASSQGDSYEQYF. The whole variable domain, filled in from reference TRBV16 and TRBJ2-7, reads GEEVAQTPKHLVRGEGQKAKLYCAPIKGHSYVFWYQQVLKNEFKFLISFQNENVFDETGMPKERFSAKCLPNSPCSLEIQATKLEDSAVYFCASSQGDSYEQYFGPGTRLTVT.

The chain recombines TRBV7-2 with TRBJ1-1; the TCRdb call, TRBD1, lacks DNA for checking. Germline CDR1 reads SGHTA; CDR2 reads FQGNSA. The CDR3 consists of 14 residues. The CDR3 sequence: CASSLFGQNTEAFF.

The chain is built from TRBV19 and TRBJ1-5; there is no DNA to check the TCRdb D call of TRBD1. From germline, CDR1 is LNHDA and CDR2 SQIVND (reference sequence). CDR3 length: 14 residues. CDR3 amino acids: CASTGGVSNQPQHF.